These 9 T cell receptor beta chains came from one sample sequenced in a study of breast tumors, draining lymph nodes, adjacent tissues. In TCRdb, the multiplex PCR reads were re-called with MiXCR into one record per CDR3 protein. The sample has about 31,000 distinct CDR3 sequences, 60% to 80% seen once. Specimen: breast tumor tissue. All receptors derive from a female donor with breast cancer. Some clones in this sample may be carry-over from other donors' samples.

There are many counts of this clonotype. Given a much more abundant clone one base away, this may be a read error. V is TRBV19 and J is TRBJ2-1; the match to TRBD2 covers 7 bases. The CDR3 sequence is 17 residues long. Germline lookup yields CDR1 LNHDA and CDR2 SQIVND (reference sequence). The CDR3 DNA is TGTGCCAGTACTAGCACCGGGAGGCGGCGGGGAAACAATGAGCAGTCCTTC. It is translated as CASTSTGRRRGNNEQSF.

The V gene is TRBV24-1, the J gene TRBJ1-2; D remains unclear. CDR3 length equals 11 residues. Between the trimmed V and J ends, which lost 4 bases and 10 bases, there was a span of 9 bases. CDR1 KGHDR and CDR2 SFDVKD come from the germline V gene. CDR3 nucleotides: TGTGCCACCAGTGACGGGAGGATCTACACCTTC. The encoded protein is CATSDGRIYTF.

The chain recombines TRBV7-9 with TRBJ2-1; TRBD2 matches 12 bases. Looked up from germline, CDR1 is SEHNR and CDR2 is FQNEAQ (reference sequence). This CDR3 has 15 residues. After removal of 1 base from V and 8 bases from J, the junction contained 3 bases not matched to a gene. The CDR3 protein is CASSLGLAGGDEQFF. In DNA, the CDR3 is TGTGCCAGCAGCTTAGGGCTAGCGGGAGGGGATGAGCAGTTCTTC.

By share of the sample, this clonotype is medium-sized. The CDR3, as DNA: TGTGCCAGCAGCGTAACTTCCGGGACAAAAACCCGGGAGCTGTTTTTT. It is translated as CASSVTSGTKTRELFF. The chain recombines TRBV9 with TRBJ2-2; a weak D match, TRBD1 (6 bases). Germline CDR1 is SGDLS and CDR2 is YYNGEE. The CDR3 covers 16 residues. The V gene lost 1 base and the J gene lost 9 bases, with 19 bases spanning the gap.

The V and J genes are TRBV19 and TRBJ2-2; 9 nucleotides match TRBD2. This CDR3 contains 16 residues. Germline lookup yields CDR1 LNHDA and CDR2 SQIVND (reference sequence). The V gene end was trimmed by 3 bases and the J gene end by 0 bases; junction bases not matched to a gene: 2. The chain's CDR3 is CASSIRGRANTGELFF. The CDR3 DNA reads TGTGCCAGTAGTATTCGCGGGAGGGCGAACACCGGGGAGCTGTTTTTT.

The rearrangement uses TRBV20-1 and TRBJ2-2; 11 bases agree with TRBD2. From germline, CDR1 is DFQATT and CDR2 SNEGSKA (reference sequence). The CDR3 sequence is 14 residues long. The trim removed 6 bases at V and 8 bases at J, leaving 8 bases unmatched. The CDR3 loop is CSAITSGRAGELFF. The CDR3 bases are TGCAGTGCAATTACTAGCGGGAGAGCTGGGGAGCTGTTTTTT.

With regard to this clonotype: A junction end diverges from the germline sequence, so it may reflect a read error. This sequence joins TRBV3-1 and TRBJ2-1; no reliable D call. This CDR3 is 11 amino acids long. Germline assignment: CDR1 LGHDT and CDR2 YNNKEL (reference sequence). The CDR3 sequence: CASSLCDEQFF. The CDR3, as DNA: TGCGCCAGCAGCCTTTGCGATGAGCAGTTCTTC.

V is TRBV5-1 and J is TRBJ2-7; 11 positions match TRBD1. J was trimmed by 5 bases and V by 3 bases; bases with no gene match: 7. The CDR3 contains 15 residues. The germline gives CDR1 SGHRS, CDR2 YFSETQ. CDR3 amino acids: CASSSGQGASDEQYV. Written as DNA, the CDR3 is TGCGCCAGCAGCTCCGGACAGGGGGCCTCTGACGAGCAGTACGTC.

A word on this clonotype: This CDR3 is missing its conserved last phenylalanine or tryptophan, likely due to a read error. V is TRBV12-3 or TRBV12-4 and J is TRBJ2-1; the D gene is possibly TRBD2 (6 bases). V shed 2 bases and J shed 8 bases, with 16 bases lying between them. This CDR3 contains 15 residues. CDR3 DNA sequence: TGTGCCAGCAGTTTACGACGGGAGAGTTGGCATGAGCAGTTCTTA. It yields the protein CASSLRRESWHEQFL.